Sequencing of this TCR beta chain was carried out in a study of T cell changes during pregnancy in multiple sclerosis (dated by TCRdb to about 2019). Concerning the study at large: In women with multiple sclerosis, the researchers looked at how the T cell repertoire shifted as pregnancy progressed.

The library was generated by the immunoSEQ multiplex PCR assay. Held by TCRdb, this immuneACCESS table contains in-frame sequences only and omits some clones. Under half of the omission traces to an unresolved V gene where checked; the cause of the rest is unknown. Within this sample are about 110,000 clones, with just over 90% of them counted one time only. Roughly 3.5% of the sample is held by the ten biggest clonotypes. According to the germline V gene (reference sequence), CDR1 reads LNHDA and CDR2 reads SQIVND. V is trimmed back by 1 base and J by 1 base, and the junction contains 5 bases that no gene match accounts for. The CDR3, cysteine through phenylalanine, is 17 amino acids long. The sequence is cut down to CDR3 DNA, 51 bases in frame from base 1. As concerns this clone: Its antigen is still unknown. Nothing much larger sits one base from this clone, and base qualities are not available.

Sequenced here: peripheral blood, sampled after pregnancy. This clonotype was sampled from a female donor with multiple sclerosis, enrolled in a pregnancy study. The V and J segments used are TRBV19 and TRBJ2-5; TRBD2 lines up with 11 middle nucleotides. The CDR3 loop reads CASSIGVAGGLQETQYF. The nucleotides are TGTGCCAGTAGTATAGGAGTAGCGGGGGGGCTCCAAGAGACCCAGTACTTC.